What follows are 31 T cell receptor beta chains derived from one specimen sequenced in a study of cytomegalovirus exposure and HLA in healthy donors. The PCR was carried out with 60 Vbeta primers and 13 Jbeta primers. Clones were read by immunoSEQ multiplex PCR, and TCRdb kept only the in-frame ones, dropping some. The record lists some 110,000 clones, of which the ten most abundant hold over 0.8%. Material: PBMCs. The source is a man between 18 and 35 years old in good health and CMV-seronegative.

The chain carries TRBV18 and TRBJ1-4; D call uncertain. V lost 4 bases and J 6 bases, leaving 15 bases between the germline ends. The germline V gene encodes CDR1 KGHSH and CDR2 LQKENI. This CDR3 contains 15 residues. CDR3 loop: CASSRVGSYDEKLFF. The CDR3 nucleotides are TGTGCCAGCTCACGGGTGGGCTCTTACGATGAAAAACTGTTTTTT.

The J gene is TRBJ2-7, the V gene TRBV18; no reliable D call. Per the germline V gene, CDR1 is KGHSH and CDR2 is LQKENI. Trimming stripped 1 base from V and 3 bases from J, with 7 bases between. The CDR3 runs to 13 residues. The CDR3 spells CASSPQRVYEQYF. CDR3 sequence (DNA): TGTGCCAGCTCACCACAAAGAGTCTACGAGCAGTACTTC.

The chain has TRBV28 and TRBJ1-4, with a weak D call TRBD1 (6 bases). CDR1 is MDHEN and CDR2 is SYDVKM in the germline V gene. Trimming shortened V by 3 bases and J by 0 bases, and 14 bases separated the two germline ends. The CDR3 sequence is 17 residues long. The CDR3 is CASSFVTGPATNEKLFF. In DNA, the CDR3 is TGTGCCAGCAGTTTCGTGACAGGCCCTGCAACTAATGAAAAACTGTTTTTT.

CDR3 loop: CSVGDSHNEKLFF. The CDR3 DNA reads TGCAGCGTGGGGGACAGTCATAATGAAAAACTGTTTTTT. The J gene is TRBJ1-4, the V gene TRBV29-1, with 7 bases identical to TRBD1. The germline gives CDR1 SQVTM, CDR2 ANQGSEA. This CDR3 spans 13 amino acids. With V trimmed by 6 bases and J by 4 bases, 5 bases remained unmatched.

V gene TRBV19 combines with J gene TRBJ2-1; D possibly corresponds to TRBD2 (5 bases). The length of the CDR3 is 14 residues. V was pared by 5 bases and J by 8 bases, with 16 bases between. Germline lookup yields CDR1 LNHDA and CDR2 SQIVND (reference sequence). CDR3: CASSVEGGIYEQFF. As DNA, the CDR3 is TGTGCCAGTAGTGTCGAGGGTGGAATTTATGAGCAGTTCTTC.

The CDR3 DNA is TGTGCCAGCAGCCTTGGGACAGGGGGCCGGTACGAGCAGTACTTC. Translation: CASSLGTGGRYEQYF. The V and J genes are TRBV7-9 and TRBJ2-7; 12 positions match TRBD1. The CDR3 loop spans 15 amino acids. The V gene end was trimmed by 5 bases and the J gene end by 4 bases; junction bases not matched to a gene: 6. The germline CDR1 and CDR2 sequences are SEHNR and FQNEAQ (reference sequence).

CDR3 coding DNA: TGTGCCAGCATAAGCCTGCGCGGGGCAGACAAGCTCAAACCCTATGGCTACACCTTC. Protein: CASISLRGADKLKPYGYTF. This chain uses TRBV27 with TRBJ1-2, with D tentatively TRBD1 (5 bases). The CDR3 consists of 19 residues. Trimming took 7 bases from V and 4 from J, leaving 31 bases between them. The germline V gene has CDR1 MNHEY and CDR2 SMNVEV (reference sequence).

The CDR3 nucleotides read TGTGCCAGCAGGCTAGAGGCCACCGACTATGGCTACACCTTC. It is translated as CASRLEATDYGYTF. This chain joins TRBV7-9 and TRBJ1-2; D remains unclear. The V gene's germline CDR1 is SEHNR and CDR2 FQNEAQ (reference sequence). The CDR3 length is 14 residues. Trimming shortened V by 6 bases and J by 3 bases, and 14 bases separated the two germline ends.

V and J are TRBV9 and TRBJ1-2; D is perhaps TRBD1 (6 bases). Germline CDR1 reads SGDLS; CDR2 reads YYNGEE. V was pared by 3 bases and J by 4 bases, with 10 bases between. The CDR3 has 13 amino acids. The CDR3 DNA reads TGTGCCAGCAGCGCAGGGGATGGCTATGGCTACACCTTC. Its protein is CASSAGDGYGYTF.

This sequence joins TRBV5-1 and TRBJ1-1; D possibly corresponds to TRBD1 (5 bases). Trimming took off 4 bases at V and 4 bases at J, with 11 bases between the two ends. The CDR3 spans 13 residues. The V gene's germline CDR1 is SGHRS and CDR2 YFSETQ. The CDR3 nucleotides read TGCGCCAGCAGCACTCGGGGGGGCACTGAAGCTTTCTTT. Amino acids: CASSTRGGTEAFF.

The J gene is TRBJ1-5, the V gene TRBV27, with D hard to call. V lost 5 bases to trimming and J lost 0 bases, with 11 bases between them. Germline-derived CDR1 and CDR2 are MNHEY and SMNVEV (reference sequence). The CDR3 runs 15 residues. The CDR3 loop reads CASSEVGNSNQPQHF. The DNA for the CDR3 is TGTGCCAGCAGTGAGGTGGGTAATAGCAATCAGCCCCAGCATTTT.

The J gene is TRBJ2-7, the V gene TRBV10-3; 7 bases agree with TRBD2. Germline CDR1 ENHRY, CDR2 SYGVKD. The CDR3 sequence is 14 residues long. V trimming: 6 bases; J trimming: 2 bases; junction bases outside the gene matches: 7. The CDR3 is CAIRGGESPYEQYF. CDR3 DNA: TGTGCCATCAGGGGGGGGGAGTCACCCTACGAGCAGTACTTC.

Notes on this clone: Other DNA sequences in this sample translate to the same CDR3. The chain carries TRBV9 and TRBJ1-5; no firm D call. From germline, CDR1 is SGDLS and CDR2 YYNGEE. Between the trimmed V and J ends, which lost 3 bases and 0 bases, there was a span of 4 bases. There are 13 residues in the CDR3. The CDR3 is CASSAYSNQPQHF. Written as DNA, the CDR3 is TGTGCCAGCAGCGCGTATAGCAATCAGCCCCAGCATTTT.

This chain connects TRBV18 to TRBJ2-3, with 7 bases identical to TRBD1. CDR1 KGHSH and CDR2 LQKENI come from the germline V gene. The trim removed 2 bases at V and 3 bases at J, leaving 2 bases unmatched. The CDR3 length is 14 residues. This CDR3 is CASSPTGATDTQYF. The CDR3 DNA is TGTGCCAGCTCACCAACAGGGGCGACAGATACGCAGTATTTT.

DNA for the CDR3: TGTGCCAGCTCACCAGTCCCCAGGGATGGCTACACCTTC. As protein: CASSPVPRDGYTF. The V gene is TRBV18, the J gene TRBJ1-2; tentative D call: TRBD1 (5 bases). The germline V gene has CDR1 KGHSH and CDR2 LQKENI. Between the trimmed V and J ends, which lost 2 bases and 6 bases, there was a span of 10 bases. This CDR3 is 13 amino acids long.

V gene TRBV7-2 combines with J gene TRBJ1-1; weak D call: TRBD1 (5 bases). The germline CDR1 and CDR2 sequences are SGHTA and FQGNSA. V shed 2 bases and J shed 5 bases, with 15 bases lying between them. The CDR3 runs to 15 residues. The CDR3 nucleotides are TGTGCCAGCAGCTTACGTCTCAGGGTAATTACTGAAGCTTTCTTT. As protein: CASSLRLRVITEAFF.

In DNA, the CDR3 is TGTGCCAGCAGTCATGGAGGGCCCCTCTACGAGCAGTACTTC. Translation: CASSHGGPLYEQYF. The chain has TRBV6-1 and TRBJ2-5, with D maybe TRBD2 (6 bases). The end of the DNA aligns better with TRBJ2-7, so the J call may be wrong. The CDR3 covers 14 residues. Germline loops: CDR1 MNHNS, CDR2 SASEGT.

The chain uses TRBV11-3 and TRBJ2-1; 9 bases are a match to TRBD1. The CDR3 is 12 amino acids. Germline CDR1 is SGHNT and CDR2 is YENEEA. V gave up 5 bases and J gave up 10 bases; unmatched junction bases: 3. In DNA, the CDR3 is TGTGCCAGCAGCAAAACAGGGGGCGAGCAGTTCTTC. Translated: CASSKTGGEQFF.

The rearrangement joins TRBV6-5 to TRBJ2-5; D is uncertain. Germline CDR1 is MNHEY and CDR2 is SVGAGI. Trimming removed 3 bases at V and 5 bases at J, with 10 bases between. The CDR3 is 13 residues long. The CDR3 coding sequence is TGTGCCAGCAGTTATGGGCTCGAGGAGACCCAGTACTTC. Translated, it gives CASSYGLEETQYF.

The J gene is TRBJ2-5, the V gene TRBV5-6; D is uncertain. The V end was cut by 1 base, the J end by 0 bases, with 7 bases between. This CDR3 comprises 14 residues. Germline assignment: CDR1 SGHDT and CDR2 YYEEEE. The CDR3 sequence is CASSLLSDQETQYF. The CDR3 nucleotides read TGTGCCAGCAGCTTGTTATCCGACCAAGAGACCCAGTACTTC.

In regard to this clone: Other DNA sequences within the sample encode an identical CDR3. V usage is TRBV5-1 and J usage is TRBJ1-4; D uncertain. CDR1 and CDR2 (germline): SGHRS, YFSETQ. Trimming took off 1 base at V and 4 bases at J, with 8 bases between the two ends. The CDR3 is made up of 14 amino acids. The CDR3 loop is CASSLLGSNEKLFF. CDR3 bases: TGCGCCAGCAGCTTGTTGGGCAGTAATGAAAAACTGTTTTTT.

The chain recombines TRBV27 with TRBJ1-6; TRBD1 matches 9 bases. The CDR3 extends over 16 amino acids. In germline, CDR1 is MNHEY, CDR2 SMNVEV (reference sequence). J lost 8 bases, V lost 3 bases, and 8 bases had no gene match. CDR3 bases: TGTGCCAGCAGTTTCCCTCGGGACAGGGTGGATTCACCCCTCCACTTT. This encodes CASSFPRDRVDSPLHF.

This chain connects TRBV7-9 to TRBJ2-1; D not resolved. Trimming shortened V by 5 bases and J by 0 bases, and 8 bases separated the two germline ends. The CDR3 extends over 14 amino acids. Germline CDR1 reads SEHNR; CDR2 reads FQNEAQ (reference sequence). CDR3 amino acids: CASSPTYSYNEQFF. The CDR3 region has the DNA TGTGCCAGCAGCCCTACCTACTCCTACAATGAGCAGTTCTTC.

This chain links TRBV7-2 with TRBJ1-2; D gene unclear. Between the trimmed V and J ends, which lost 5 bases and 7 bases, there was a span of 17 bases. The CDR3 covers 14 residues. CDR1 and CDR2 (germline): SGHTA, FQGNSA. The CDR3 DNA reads TGTGCCAGCAGCGTTACTAAAATCTTGGCTGGCTACACCTTC. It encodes CASSVTKILAGYTF.

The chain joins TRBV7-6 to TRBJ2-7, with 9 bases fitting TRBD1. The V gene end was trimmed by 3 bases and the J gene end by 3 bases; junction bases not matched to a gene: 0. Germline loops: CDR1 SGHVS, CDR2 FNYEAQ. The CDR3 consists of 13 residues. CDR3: CASSLDRGYEQYF. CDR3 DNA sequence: TGTGCCAGCAGCTTGGACAGGGGCTACGAGCAGTACTTC.

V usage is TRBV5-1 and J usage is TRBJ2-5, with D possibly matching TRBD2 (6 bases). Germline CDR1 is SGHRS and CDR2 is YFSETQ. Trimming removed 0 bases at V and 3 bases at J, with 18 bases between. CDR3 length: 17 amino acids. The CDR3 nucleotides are TGCGCCAGCAGCTTGGGACTAGTAGGGCCTGATAAAGAGACCCAGTACTTC. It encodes CASSLGLVGPDKETQYF.

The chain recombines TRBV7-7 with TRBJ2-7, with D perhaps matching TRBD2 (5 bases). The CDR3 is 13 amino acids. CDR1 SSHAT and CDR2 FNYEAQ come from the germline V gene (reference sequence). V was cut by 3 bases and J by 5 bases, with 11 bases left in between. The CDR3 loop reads CASSFYAGNEQYF. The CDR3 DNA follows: TGTGCCAGCAGCTTCTATGCCGGGAACGAGCAGTACTTC. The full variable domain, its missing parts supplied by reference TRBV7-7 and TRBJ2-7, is GAGVSQSPRYKVTKRGQDVTLRCDPISSHATLYWYQQALGQGPEFLTYFNYEAQPDKSGLPSDRFSAERPEGSISTLTIQRTEQRDSAMYRCASSFYAGNEQYFGPGTRLTVT.

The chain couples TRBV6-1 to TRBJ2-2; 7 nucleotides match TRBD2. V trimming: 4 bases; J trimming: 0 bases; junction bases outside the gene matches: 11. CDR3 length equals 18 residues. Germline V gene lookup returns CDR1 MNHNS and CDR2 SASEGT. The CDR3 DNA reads TGTGCCAGCAGTGTCAAGCACGTTGCGGGGGCGAACACCGGGGAGCTGTTTTTT. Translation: CASSVKHVAGANTGELFF.

The CDR3 nucleotides are TGCGCCAGCAGCCCCCTCCAGGGAAATGAGCAGTTCTTC. It is translated as CASSPLQGNEQFF. The rearrangement joins TRBV5-1 to TRBJ2-1, with D possibly being TRBD1 (5 bases). The germline V gene has CDR1 SGHRS and CDR2 YFSETQ. The length of the CDR3 is 13 residues. The V end lost 4 bases, the J end lost 7 bases, and 12 bases lay between the germline ends. The entire variable domain, with the rest obtained from reference TRBV5-1 and TRBJ2-1, is as follows: KAGVTQTPRYLIKTRGQQVTLSCSPISGHRSVSWYQQTPGQGLQFLFEYFSETQRNKGNFPGRFSGRQFSNSRSEMNVSTLELGDSALYLCASSPLQGNEQFFGPGTRLTVL.

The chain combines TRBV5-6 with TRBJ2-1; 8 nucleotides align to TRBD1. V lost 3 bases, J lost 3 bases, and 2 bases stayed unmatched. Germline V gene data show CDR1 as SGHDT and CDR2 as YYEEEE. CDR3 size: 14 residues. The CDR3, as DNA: TGTGCCAGCAGCTGGACAGGGAACTACAATGAGCAGTTCTTC. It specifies CASSWTGNYNEQFF.

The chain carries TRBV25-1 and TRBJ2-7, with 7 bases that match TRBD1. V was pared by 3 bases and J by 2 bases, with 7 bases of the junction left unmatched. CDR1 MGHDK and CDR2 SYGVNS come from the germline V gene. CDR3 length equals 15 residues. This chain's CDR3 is CASSDRTGFAYEQYF. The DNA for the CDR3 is TGTGCCAGCAGTGATCGGACAGGCTTCGCCTACGAGCAGTACTTC.